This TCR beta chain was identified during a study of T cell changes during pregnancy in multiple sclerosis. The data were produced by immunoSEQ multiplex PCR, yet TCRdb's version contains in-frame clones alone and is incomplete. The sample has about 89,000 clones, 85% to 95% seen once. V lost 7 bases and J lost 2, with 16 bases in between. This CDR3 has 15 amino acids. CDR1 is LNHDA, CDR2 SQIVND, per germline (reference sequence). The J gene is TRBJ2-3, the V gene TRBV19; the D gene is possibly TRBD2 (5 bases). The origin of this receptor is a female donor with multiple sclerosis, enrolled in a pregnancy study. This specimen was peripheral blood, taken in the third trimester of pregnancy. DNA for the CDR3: TGTGCCAGTAATCAACTAGGGCGGCCCACAGATACGCAGTATTTT. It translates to CASNQLGRPTDTQYF.